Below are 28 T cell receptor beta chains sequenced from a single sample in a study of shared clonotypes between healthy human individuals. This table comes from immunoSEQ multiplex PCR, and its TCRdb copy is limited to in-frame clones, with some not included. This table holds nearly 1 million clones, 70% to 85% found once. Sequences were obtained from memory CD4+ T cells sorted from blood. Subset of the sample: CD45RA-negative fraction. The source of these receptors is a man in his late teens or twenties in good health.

CDR3 loop: CASKFLAGSGEQFF. CDR3 nucleotide sequence: TGTGCCAGCAAGTTCCTAGCGGGAAGTGGTGAGCAGTTCTTC. V is TRBV2 and J is TRBJ2-1, with 9 nucleotides matching TRBD2. Germline V CDR1 and CDR2: SNHLY, FYNNEI. Losses at the gene ends were 7 bases for V and 9 bases for J; bases not matched to a gene: 10. The CDR3 runs to 14 residues.

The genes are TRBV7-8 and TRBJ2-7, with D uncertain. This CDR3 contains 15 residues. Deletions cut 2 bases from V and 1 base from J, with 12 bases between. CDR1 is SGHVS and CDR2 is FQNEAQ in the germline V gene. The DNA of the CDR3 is TGTGCCAGCAGCTTAAATCTGGACGGGTCCTACGAGCAGTACTTC. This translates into CASSLNLDGSYEQYF. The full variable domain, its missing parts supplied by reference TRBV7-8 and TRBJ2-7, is GAGVSQSPRYKVAKRGQDVALRCDPISGHVSLFWYQQALGQGPEFLTYFQNEAQLDKSGLPSDRFFAERPEGSVSTLKIQRTQQEDSAVYLCASSLNLDGSYEQYFGPGTRLTVT.

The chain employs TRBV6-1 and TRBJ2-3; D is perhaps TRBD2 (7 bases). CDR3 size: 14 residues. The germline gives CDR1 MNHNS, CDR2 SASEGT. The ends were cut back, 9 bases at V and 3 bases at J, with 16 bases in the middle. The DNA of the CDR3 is TGTGCCAGTTGCCTACAGGGAGGGACAGATACGCAGTATTTT. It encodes CASCLQGGTDTQYF.

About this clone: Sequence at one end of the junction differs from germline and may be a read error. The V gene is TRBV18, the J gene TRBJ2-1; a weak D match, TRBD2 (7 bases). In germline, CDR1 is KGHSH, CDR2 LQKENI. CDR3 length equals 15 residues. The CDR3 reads CASSPQGGATNEQFF. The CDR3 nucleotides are TGTGCCAGCTCCCCACAGGGAGGGGCTACGAATGAGCAGTTCTTC.

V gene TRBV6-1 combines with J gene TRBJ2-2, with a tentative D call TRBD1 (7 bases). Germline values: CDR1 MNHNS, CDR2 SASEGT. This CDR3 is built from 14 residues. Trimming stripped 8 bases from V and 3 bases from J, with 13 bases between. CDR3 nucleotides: TGTGCCAGCTATGACAGGGAGGACACCGGGGAGCTGTTTTTT. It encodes CASYDREDTGELFF.

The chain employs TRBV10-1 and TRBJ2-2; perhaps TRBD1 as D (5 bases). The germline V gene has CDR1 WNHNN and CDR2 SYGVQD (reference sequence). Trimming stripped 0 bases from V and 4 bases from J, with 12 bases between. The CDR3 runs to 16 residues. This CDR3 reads CASSESFGHLTGELFF. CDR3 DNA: TGCGCCAGCAGTGAGTCATTTGGACATCTCACCGGGGAGCTGTTTTTT.

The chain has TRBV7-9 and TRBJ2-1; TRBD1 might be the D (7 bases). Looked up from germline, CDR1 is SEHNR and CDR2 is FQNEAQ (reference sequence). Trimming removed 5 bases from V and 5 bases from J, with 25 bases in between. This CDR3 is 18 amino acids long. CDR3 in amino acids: CASSLGQVVWRGHNEQFF. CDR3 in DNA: TGTGCCAGCAGCCTCGGACAGGTGGTATGGCGGGGTCACAATGAGCAGTTCTTC.

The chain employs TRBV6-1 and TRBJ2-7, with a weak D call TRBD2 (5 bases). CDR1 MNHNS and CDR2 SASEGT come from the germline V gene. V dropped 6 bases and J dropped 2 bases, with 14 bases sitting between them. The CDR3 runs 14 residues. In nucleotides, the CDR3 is TGTGCCAGCAGCAGGTCGGGATCGGCCTACGAGCAGTACTTC. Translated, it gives CASSRSGSAYEQYF.

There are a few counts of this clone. CDR3 coding DNA: TGTGCCTGGACCCCTGGGGCCAACGTCCTGACTTTC. Protein product: CAWTPGANVLTF. V and J are TRBV30 and TRBJ2-6; D call uncertain. CDR1 GTSNPN and CDR2 SVGIG come from the germline V gene (reference sequence). V lost 4 bases and J 2 bases, leaving 3 bases between the germline ends. CDR3 size: 12 residues.

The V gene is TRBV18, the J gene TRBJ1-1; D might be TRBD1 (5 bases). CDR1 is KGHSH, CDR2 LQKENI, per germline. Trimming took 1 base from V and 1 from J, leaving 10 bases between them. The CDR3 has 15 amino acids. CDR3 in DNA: TGTGCCAGCTCACCACGGGGCGCTGGGAACACTGAAGCTTTCTTT. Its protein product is CASSPRGAGNTEAFF.

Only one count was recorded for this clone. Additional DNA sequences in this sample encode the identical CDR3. CDR3 bases: TGCGCCAGCAGCTTAGGGCGACAAGAGACCCAGTACTTC. Protein product: CASSLGRQETQYF. The chain links TRBV5-1 to TRBJ2-5; D remains unclear. The germline V gene encodes CDR1 SGHRS and CDR2 YFSETQ. Trimming took 2 bases from V and 2 from J, leaving 7 bases between them. The CDR3 runs to 13 residues. The whole variable domain, remainder taken from reference TRBV5-1 and TRBJ2-5, is KAGVTQTPRYLIKTRGQQVTLSCSPISGHRSVSWYQQTPGQGLQFLFEYFSETQRNKGNFPGRFSGRQFSNSRSEMNVSTLELGDSALYLCASSLGRQETQYFGPGTRLLVL.

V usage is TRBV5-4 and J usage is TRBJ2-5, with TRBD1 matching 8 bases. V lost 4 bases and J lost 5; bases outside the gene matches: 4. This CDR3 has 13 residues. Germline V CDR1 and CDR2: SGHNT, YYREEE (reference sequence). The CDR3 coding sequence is TGTGCCAGCAGCCAGGGGGCGGGGGAGACCCAGTACTTC. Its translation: CASSQGAGETQYF.

This chain's CDR3 is CASSLASSGVQETQYF. For the CDR3, the DNA is TGCGCCAGCAGCTTGGCGTCTAGCGGAGTACAAGAGACCCAGTACTTC. This rearrangement joins TRBV5-1 to TRBJ2-5; 7 bases align to TRBD2. The CDR3 covers 16 residues. The germline CDR1 and CDR2 sequences are SGHRS and YFSETQ. J was trimmed by 2 bases and V by 0 bases; bases with no gene match: 7. The full variable domain, with the rest looked up from reference TRBV5-1 and TRBJ2-5, is KAGVTQTPRYLIKTRGQQVTLSCSPISGHRSVSWYQQTPGQGLQFLFEYFSETQRNKGNFPGRFSGRQFSNSRSEMNVSTLELGDSALYLCASSLASSGVQETQYFGPGTRLLVL.

The DNA for the CDR3 is TGCGCCAGCAGCCCTAGACTAGCGGGAGGTGTCTACGAGCAGTACTTC. Residues: CASSPRLAGGVYEQYF. V and J are TRBV5-1 and TRBJ2-7; 13 bases are shared with TRBD2. The CDR3 sequence is 16 residues long. V dropped 4 bases and J dropped 3; count of bases not matched to a gene: 7. CDR1 and CDR2 (germline): SGHRS, YFSETQ.

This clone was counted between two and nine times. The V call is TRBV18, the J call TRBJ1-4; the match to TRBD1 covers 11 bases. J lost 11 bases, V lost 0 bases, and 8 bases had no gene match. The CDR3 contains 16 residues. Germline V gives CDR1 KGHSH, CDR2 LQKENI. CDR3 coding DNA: TGTGCCAGCTCACCACCGTTGGCCGGACAGGGGGCTAAACTGTTTTTT. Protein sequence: CASSPPLAGQGAKLFF.

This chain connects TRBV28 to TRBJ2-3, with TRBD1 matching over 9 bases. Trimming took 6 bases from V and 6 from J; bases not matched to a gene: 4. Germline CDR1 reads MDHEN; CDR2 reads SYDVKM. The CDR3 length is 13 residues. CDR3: CASRRTGVDTQYF. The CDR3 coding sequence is TGTGCCAGCAGGCGGACAGGGGTGGATACGCAGTATTTT.

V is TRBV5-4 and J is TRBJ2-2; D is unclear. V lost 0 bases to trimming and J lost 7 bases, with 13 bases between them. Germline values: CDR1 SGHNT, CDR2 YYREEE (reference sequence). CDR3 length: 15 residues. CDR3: CASSLGAREGGELFF. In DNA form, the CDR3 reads TGTGCCAGCAGCTTGGGGGCCCGTGAAGGCGGGGAGCTGTTTTTT.

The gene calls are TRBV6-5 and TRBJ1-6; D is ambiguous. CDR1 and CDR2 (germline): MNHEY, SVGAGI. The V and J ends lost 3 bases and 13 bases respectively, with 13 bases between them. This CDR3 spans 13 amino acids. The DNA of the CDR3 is TGTGCCAGCAGTTATGTCGAAGGTTCCCCCCTCCACTTT. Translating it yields CASSYVEGSPLHF.

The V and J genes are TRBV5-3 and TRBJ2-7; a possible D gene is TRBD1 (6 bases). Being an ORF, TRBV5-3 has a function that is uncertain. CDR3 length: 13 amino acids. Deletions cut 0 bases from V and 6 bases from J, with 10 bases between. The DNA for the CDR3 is TGTGCCAGAAGCTTGGTCCCAGGGGCCGAGCAGTACTTC. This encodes CARSLVPGAEQYF.

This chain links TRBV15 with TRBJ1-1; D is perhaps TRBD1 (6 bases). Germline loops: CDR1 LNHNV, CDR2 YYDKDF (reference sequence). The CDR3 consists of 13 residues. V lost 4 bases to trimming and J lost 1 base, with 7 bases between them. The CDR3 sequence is CATSKDRNTEAFF. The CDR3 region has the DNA TGTGCCACCAGCAAGGACAGGAACACTGAAGCTTTCTTT. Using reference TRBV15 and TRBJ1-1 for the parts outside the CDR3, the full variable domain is DAMVIQNPRYQVTQFGKPVTLSCSQTLNHNVMYWYQQKSSQAPKLLFHYYDKDFNNEADTPDNFQSRRPNTSFCFLDIRSPGLGDTAMYLCATSKDRNTEAFFGQGTRLTVV.

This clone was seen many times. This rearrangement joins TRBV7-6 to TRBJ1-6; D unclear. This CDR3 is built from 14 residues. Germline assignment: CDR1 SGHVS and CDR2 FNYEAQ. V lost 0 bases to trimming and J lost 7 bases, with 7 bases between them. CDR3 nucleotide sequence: TGTGCCAGCAGCTTAGCGTCGGGGAATTCACCCCTCCACTTT. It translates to CASSLASGNSPLHF.

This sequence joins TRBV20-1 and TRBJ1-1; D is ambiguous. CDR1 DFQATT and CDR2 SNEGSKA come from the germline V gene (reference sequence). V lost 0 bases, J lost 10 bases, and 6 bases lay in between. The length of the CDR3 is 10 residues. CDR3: CSARDFRAFF. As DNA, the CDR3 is TGCAGTGCTAGAGATTTTCGAGCTTTCTTT.

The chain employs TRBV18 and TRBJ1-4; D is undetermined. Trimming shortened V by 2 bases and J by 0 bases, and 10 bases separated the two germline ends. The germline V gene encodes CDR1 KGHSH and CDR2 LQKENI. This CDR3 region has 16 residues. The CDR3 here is CASSPGVGATNEKLFF. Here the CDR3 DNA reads TGTGCCAGCTCACCAGGTGTAGGAGCAACTAATGAAAAACTGTTTTTT.

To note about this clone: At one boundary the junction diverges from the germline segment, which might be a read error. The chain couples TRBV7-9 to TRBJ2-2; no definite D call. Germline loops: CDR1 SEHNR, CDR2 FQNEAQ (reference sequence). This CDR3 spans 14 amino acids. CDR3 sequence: CASSLGLNAGELFF. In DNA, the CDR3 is TGTGCCAGCAGCTTAGGGTTGAACGCCGGGGAGCTGTTTTTT. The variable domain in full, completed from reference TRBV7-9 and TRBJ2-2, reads DTGVSQNPRHKITKRGQNVTFRCDPISEHNRLYWYRQTLGQGPEFLTYFQNEAQLEKSRLLSDRFSAERPKGSFSTLEIQRTEQGDSAMYLCASSLGLNAGELFFGEGSRLTVL.

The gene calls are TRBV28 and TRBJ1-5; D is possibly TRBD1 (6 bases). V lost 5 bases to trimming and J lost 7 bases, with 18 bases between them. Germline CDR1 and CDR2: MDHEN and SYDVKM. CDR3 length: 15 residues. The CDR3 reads CASSPREGGRQPQHF. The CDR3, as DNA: TGTGCCAGCAGTCCACGTGAAGGGGGGCGGCAGCCCCAGCATTTT.

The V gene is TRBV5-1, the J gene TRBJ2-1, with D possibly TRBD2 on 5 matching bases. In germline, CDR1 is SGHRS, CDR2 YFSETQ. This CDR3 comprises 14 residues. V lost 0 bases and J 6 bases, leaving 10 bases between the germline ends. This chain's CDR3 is CASSLESGSNEQFF. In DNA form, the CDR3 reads TGCGCCAGCAGCTTGGAGTCGGGGAGCAATGAGCAGTTCTTC.

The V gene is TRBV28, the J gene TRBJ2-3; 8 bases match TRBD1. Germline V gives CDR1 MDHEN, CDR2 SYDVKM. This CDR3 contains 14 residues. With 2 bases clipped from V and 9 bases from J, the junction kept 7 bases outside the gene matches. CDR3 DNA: TGTGCCAGCAGTTTAGCCCCCGGACAGGGAACGCAGTATTTT. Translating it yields CASSLAPGQGTQYF.

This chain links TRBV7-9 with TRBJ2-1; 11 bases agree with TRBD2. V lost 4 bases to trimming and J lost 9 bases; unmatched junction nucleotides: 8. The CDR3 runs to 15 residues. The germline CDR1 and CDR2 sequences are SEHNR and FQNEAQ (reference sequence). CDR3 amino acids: CASSSLAGGRGEQFF. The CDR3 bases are TGTGCCAGCAGCTCCCTAGCGGGAGGAAGGGGTGAGCAGTTCTTC.